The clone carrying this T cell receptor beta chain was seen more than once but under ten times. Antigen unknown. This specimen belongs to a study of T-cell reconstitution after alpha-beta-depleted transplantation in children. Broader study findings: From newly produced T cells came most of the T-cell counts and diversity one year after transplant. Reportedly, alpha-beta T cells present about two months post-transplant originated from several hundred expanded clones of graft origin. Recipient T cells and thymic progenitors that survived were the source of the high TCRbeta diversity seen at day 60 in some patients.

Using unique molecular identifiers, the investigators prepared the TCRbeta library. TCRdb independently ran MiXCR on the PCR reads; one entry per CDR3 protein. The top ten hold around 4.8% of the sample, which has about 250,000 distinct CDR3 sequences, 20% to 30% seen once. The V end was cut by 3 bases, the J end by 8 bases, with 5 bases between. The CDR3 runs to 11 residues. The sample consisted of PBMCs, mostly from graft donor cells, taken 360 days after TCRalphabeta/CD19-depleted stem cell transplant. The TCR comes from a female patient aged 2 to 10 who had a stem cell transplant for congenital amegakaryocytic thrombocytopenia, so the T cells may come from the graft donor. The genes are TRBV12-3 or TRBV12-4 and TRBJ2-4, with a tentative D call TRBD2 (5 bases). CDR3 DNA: TGTGCCAGCAGTTTCGGGGACATTCAGTACTTC. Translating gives CASSFGDIQYF.